The next 26 T cell receptor beta chains were all read from a single sample in a study of blood T cell repertoires in COVID-19. Sequencing used immunoSEQ multiplex PCR; TCRdb keeps in-frame clones, though not all of them. The profile covers tens of thousands of clones, with about nine tenths appearing a single time and 2.5% to 3.5% taken by the ten largest. The sample was peripheral blood. These receptors came from a woman in her 50s with active or convalescent COVID-19.

This chain links TRBV24-1 with TRBJ1-2; D call uncertain. Germline-derived CDR1 and CDR2 are KGHDR and SFDVKD. V lost 0 bases, J lost 8 bases, and 12 bases lay in between. The CDR3 is made up of 14 amino acids. CDR3 amino acids: CATSDLYQARGYTF. CDR3 bases: TGTGCCACCAGTGATTTGTACCAGGCAAGGGGCTACACCTTC.

The J gene is TRBJ1-3, the V gene TRBV5-1; no definite D call. The germline V gene encodes CDR1 SGHRS and CDR2 YFSETQ. Trimming pared 1 base from V and 0 bases from J, leaving 11 bases between. The CDR3 spans 16 residues. The CDR3, as DNA: TGCGCCAGCAGCTTGTTAGGGAGTTACTCTGGAAACACCATATATTTT. This gives the protein CASSLLGSYSGNTIYF. Variable domain in full (rest from reference TRBV5-1 and TRBJ1-3): KAGVTQTPRYLIKTRGQQVTLSCSPISGHRSVSWYQQTPGQGLQFLFEYFSETQRNKGNFPGRFSGRQFSNSRSEMNVSTLELGDSALYLCASSLLGSYSGNTIYFGEGSWLTVV.

The chain couples TRBV7-8 to TRBJ2-3, with D unclear. Germline V gene lookup returns CDR1 SGHVS and CDR2 FQNEAQ. Trimming removed 4 bases at V and 2 bases at J, with 4 bases between. CDR3 length: 12 amino acids. The CDR3 region has the DNA TGTGCCAGCAGCTGGGCCACAGATACGCAGTATTTT. This sequence encodes CASSWATDTQYF.

This chain uses TRBV7-8 with TRBJ2-1; D uncertain. V lost 2 bases and J 0 bases, leaving 17 bases between the germline ends. Germline CDR1 is SGHVS and CDR2 is FQNEAQ. The CDR3 totals 18 residues. The CDR3 protein is CASSLRGVSASSYNEQFF. CDR3 bases: TGTGCCAGCAGCTTAAGAGGAGTCAGCGCTAGCTCCTACAATGAGCAGTTCTTC.

This clone appeared a few times. This rearrangement joins TRBV5-4 to TRBJ2-5, with 15 bases aligning to TRBD2. The germline CDR1 and CDR2 sequences are SGHNT and YYREEE (reference sequence). With V trimmed by 4 bases and J by 10 bases, 2 bases remained unmatched. This CDR3 region has 13 residues. The CDR3 nucleotides read TGTGCCAGCAGCGGGACTAGCGGGGGGAACCAGTACTTC. It yields the protein CASSGTSGGNQYF.

The chain has TRBV11-2 and TRBJ2-1, with 8 bases identical to TRBD2. V was pared by 3 bases and J by 5 bases, with 9 bases of the junction left unmatched. The CDR3 contains 16 residues. Germline assignment: CDR1 SGHAT and CDR2 FQNNGV. CDR3 nucleotide sequence: TGTGCCAGCAGCTTTCAGATAGCGGGGACCAACAATGAGCAGTTCTTC. Translated: CASSFQIAGTNNEQFF.

This clone was seen only once. The chain has TRBV4-3 and TRBJ2-7; the D gene is possibly TRBD2 (6 bases). The germline V and J ends were trimmed by 3 bases and 2 bases, with 17 bases remaining between them. This CDR3 region has 16 residues. Germline V CDR1 and CDR2: LGHNA, YSLEER. The CDR3 spells CASSQDYSGIPYEQYF. CDR3 in DNA: TGCGCCAGCAGCCAGGACTATAGCGGTATCCCCTACGAGCAGTACTTC.

This rearrangement joins TRBV10-1 to TRBJ2-3, with 14 positions matching TRBD2. V trimming: 5 bases; J trimming: 0 bases; junction bases outside the gene matches: 7. The V gene's germline CDR1 is WNHNN and CDR2 SYGVQD (reference sequence). The CDR3 spans 18 residues. DNA for the CDR3: TGCGCCAGCAGTATAGCCGGGACTAGCGGGGGAAGCACAGATACGCAGTATTTT. This codes for CASSIAGTSGGSTDTQYF.

The chain recombines TRBV4-1 with TRBJ1-2, with a tentative D call TRBD1 (6 bases). V was cut by 1 base and J by 4 bases, with 10 bases left in between. CDR3 length equals 14 residues. The germline gives CDR1 MGHRA, CDR2 YSYEKL. The CDR3 sequence: CASSQVAGAYGYTF. The DNA of the CDR3 is TGCGCCAGCAGCCAAGTGGCAGGGGCCTATGGCTACACCTTC.

The V and J genes are TRBV24-1 and TRBJ2-7; D is ambiguous. V was pared by 3 bases and J by 10 bases, with 15 bases between. The CDR3 extends over 13 amino acids. Germline V gives CDR1 KGHDR, CDR2 SFDVKD. This CDR3 is CATSDDTLYPQYF. In DNA form, the CDR3 reads TGTGCCACCAGTGATGATACCCTATATCCCCAGTACTTC.

The CDR3 nucleotides are TGTGCCAGCAGCGTAGTACCGGGGGGGCCGGGGGATACGCAGTATTTT. This translates into CASSVVPGGPGDTQYF. The chain employs TRBV9 and TRBJ2-3, with TRBD2 identical over 8 bases. The trim removed 0 bases at V and 6 bases at J, leaving 9 bases unmatched. The germline gives CDR1 SGDLS, CDR2 YYNGEE. This CDR3 contains 16 residues.

This clone was counted a single time. The chain recombines TRBV20-1 with TRBJ2-7; D not certain. V was trimmed by 3 bases and J by 2 bases, leaving 17 bases between them. Germline CDR1 reads DFQATT; CDR2 reads SNEGSKA (reference sequence). This CDR3 has 15 amino acids. CDR3 protein: CSASSIRTVTYEQYF. For the CDR3, the DNA is TGCAGTGCTAGTTCTATCCGAACGGTTACCTACGAGCAGTACTTC.

J is TRBJ1-3 and V is TRBV7-2, with 9 bases aligning to TRBD1. Trimming took 1 base from V and 5 from J; bases not matched to a gene: 9. CDR3 length equals 17 residues. CDR1 and CDR2 (germline): SGHTA, FQGNSA. For the CDR3, the DNA is TGTGCCAGCAGCTTAGGCGGACAGGGGACTAGAAGAAACACCATATATTTT. It encodes CASSLGGQGTRRNTIYF.

The chain joins TRBV6-2 or TRBV6-3 to TRBJ2-4, with D possibly TRBD2 on 5 matching bases. Trimming removed 3 bases at V and 8 bases at J, with 11 bases between. CDR1 and CDR2 (germline): MNHEY, SVGEGT. CDR3 length equals 13 residues. This CDR3 is CASSYWQEDIQYF. CDR3 sequence (DNA): TGTGCCAGCAGTTATTGGCAGGAGGACATTCAGTACTTC.

The chain recombines TRBV18 with TRBJ1-3; D gene ambiguous. Germline CDR1 is KGHSH and CDR2 is LQKENI. V was trimmed by 5 bases and J by 1 base, leaving 12 bases between them. The CDR3 runs to 15 residues. The CDR3 loop reads CASSYAGISGNTIYF. The CDR3 bases are TGTGCCAGCTCATATGCGGGTATTTCTGGAAACACCATATATTTT. Together with reference TRBV18 and TRBJ1-3, the CDR3 gives the full variable domain: NAGVMQNPRHLVRRRGQEARLRCSPMKGHSHVYWYRQLPEEGLKFMVYLQKENIIDESGMPKERFSAEFPKEGPSILRIQQVVRGDSAAYFCASSYAGISGNTIYFGEGSWLTVV.

The chain joins TRBV21-1 to TRBJ1-2; no check of the table's D call, TRBD1, against the DNA was made. TRBV21-1 is reported as a pseudogene. This CDR3 has 15 residues. DNA of the CDR3: TGTGCCAGCAGCAAGGGACAGGGGGCAACAGACGGCTACACCTTC. This sequence encodes CASSKGQGATDGYTF.

The rearrangement links TRBV7-2 to TRBJ2-2; a weak D match, TRBD1 (6 bases). The CDR3 length is 15 residues. Trimming cost V 4 bases and J 1 base, with 10 bases left between them. Germline CDR1 SGHTA, CDR2 FQGNSA. As DNA, the CDR3 is TGTGCCAGCAGCTCCCAGACAGGGAACACCGGGGAGCTGTTTTTT. The encoded protein is CASSSQTGNTGELFF.

The chain links TRBV5-1 to TRBJ2-3; 9 bases align to TRBD2. CDR3 length equals 16 residues. The V and J ends lost 0 bases and 3 bases, in that order; junction bases with no gene match: 5. Germline values: CDR1 SGHRS, CDR2 YFSETQ. The DNA of the CDR3 is TGCGCCAGCAGCTTGGACGCGGGGGGGCCGACAGATACGCAGTATTTT. Its protein product is CASSLDAGGPTDTQYF.

In nucleotides, the CDR3 is TGTGCCTGGAGTGGGCGGGATGGGAAACTGTTTTTT. Translating gives CAWSGRDGKLFF. This chain connects TRBV30 to TRBJ1-4; D unresolved. V shed 1 base and J shed 11 bases, with 11 bases lying between them. The CDR3 spans 12 residues. CDR1 GTSNPN and CDR2 SVGIG come from the germline V gene (reference sequence).

The chain uses TRBV7-6 and TRBJ2-5; D call uncertain. With 4 bases removed from V and 5 bases from J, the gap between germline ends came to 17 bases. CDR3 length: 15 amino acids. Germline lookup yields CDR1 SGHVS and CDR2 FNYEAQ. DNA of the CDR3: TGTGCCAGCAGCTCCCGCGAGAGCTACTGGGAGACCCAGTACTTC. Its protein is CASSSRESYWETQYF.

The chain combines TRBV11-2 with TRBJ2-1, with D possibly being TRBD1 (6 bases). The V and J ends lost 0 bases and 13 bases respectively, with 13 bases between them. Germline CDR1 reads SGHAT; CDR2 reads FQNNGV. This CDR3 is built from 13 residues. The CDR3 bases are TGTGCCAGCAGCTTAGATCCTCAGGGACAACAGTTCTTC. Amino acids: CASSLDPQGQQFF.

V is TRBV7-2 and J is TRBJ2-1; 8 bases agree with TRBD2. J gave up 7 bases and V 2 bases, and 10 bases lay outside the gene matches. This CDR3 has 16 amino acids. Germline CDR1 reads SGHTA; CDR2 reads FQGNSA. The CDR3 region has the DNA TGTGCCAGCAGCTTATCCAGCGGGGGAATAGTGAATGAGCAGTTCTTC. It translates to CASSLSSGGIVNEQFF.

This chain uses TRBV9 with TRBJ2-1, with 8 bases aligning to TRBD2. This CDR3 has 15 residues. The germline V gene has CDR1 SGDLS and CDR2 YYNGEE. Trimming at V came to 4 bases and at J to 5 bases, leaving 8 bases not matched to a gene. The CDR3 region is CASSISTSVDNEQFF. The CDR3 DNA follows: TGTGCCAGCAGCATCTCGACTAGCGTCGACAATGAGCAGTTCTTC.

This clone was seen just once. J is TRBJ2-1 and V is TRBV18, with a weak D call TRBD2 (6 bases). The CDR3 is 14 residues long. Germline CDR1 KGHSH, CDR2 LQKENI. Between the trimmed V and J ends, which lost 4 bases and 6 bases, there was a span of 13 bases. CDR3 region: CASSHGGVSNEQFF. Written as DNA, the CDR3 is TGTGCCAGCTCACACGGCGGGGTTAGCAATGAGCAGTTCTTC.

V gene TRBV28 combines with J gene TRBJ1-5; D may be TRBD1 (5 bases). The CDR3 is made up of 15 amino acids. V dropped 2 bases and J dropped 6 bases, with 14 bases sitting between them. Looked up from germline, CDR1 is MDHEN and CDR2 is SYDVKM. CDR3 sequence reads: CASSLPPGSGQPQHF. Here the CDR3 DNA reads TGTGCCAGCAGTTTACCCCCAGGGTCTGGTCAGCCCCAGCATTTT.

This clone appeared once. This chain links TRBV12-3 or TRBV12-4 with TRBJ2-1, with no clear D. The CDR3 has 12 residues. The ends were cut back, 4 bases at V and 6 bases at J, with 7 bases in the middle. CDR3 in amino acids: CASSSRVNEQFF. For the CDR3, the DNA is TGTGCCAGCAGTTCCCGGGTCAATGAGCAGTTCTTC.